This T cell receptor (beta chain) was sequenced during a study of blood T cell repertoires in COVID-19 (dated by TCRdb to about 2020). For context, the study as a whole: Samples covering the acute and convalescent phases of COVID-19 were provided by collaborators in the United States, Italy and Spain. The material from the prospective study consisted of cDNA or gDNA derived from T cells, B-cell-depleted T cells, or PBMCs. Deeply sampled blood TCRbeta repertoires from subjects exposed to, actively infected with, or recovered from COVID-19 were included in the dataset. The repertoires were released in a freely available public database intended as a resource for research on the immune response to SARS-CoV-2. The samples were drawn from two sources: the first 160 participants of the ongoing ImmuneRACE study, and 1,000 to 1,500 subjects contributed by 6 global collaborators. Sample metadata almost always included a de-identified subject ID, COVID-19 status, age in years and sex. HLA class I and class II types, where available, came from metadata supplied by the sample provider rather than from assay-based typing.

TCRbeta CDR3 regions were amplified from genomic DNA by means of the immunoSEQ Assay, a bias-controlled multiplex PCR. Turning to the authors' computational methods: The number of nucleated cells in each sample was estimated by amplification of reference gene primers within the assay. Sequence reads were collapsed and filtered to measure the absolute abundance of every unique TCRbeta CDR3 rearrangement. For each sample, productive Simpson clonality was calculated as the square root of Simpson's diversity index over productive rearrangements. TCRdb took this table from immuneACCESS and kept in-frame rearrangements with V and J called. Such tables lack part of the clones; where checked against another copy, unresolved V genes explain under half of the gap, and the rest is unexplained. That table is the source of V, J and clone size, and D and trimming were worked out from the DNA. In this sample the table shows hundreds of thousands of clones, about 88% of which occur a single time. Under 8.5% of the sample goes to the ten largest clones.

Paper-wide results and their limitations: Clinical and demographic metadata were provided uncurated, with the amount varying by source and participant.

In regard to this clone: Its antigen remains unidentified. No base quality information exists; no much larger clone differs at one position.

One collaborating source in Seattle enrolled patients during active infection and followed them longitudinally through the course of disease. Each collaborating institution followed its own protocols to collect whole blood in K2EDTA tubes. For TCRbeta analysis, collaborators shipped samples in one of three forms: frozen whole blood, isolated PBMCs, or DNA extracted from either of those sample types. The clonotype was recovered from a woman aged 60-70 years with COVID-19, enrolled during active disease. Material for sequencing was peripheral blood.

The CDR3 amino acid sequence is: CASSFAGINTEAFF. The nucleotide sequence is given as TGTGCCAGCAGCTTCGCAGGGATAAACACTGAAGCTTTCTTT. The chain is encoded by TRBV7-3 joined to TRBJ1-1; possibly the D gene is TRBD1, per 5 matching bases. V is shortened by 3 bases, J by 2 bases, and the region joining them spans 10 bases. Taken from the germline V gene, the CDR1 and CDR2 loops are SGHTA and FQGTGA. From the cysteine through the phenylalanine, the CDR3 covers 14 amino acids. Only CDR3 DNA is held: 42 bases, read in frame from base 1.